This TCR beta chain appears in the sequencing data of a study of CXCR3-negative and CXCR3-positive naive CD8 T cells. Turning to the study itself: Roughly 1.5 +/- 0.3 million TRB reads came from each library, giving some 150 million in total.

The CDR3 runs 12 residues. The study made its TRB cDNA libraries by 5' RACE, adding UMI labels. TCRdb reprocessed the 5' RACE reads and keeps a single row for each CDR3 protein, giving no DNA. The sample yields around 60,000 distinct CDR3 sequences, of which the top ten take up more than 0.5%. As concerns this clonotype: The antigen is not known.

Broader study findings: Relative to CXCR3-negative naive cells, CXCR3-positive naive cells had more hydrophobic TRB CDR3s.

The sample taken for sequencing was naive CXCR3+ CD8+ T cells from blood. Indicated subset: CD45RO-CCR7+CD27+CD95- naive CD8+ T cells expressing CXCR3 (TNR3+). The TCR comes from a human donor in good health. Some clones in this sample may be carry-over from other donors' samples. The V call is TRBV12-3 or TRBV12-4, the J call TRBJ1-2; the TRBD1 assignment by TCRdb is unverifiable without DNA. The CDR3 sequence: CASSPGEWGYTF.